A selection of T cell receptor beta chains follows, all from one sample in a study of cytomegalovirus exposure and HLA in healthy donors. Repertoires were generated with immunoSEQ multiplex PCR, while TCRdb's copy carries only in-frame clones and drops some. The table has 200,000 or so clones, 80% to 85% seen once; the top ten hold around 2%. Specimen: PBMCs. Receptor source: a woman aged 18-29 years in good health and CMV-seropositive. CDR3s include the opening cysteine and the closing phenylalanine or tryptophan. The D gene is left open where the match is weak. Expanded clones get a size class; other rows say once, few or many, or leave the size out.

j_call: TRBJ2-2; d_call: .; clone_size: .; v_call: TRBV5-4; cdr3_aa: CASSFGGLTGELFF; cdr3_nt: TGTGCCAGCAGCTTTGGTGGGCTCACCGGGGAGCTGTTTTTT
j_call: TRBJ1-4; d_call: .; clone_size: .; v_call: TRBV15; cdr3_aa: CATARAIREKLFF; cdr3_nt: TGTGCCACCGCGAGGGCTATACGAGAAAAACTGTTTTTT
j_call: TRBJ1-6; d_call: .; clone_size: few; v_call: TRBV11-2; cdr3_aa: CASSLGRGIGTYNSPLHF; cdr3_nt: TGTGCCAGCAGCTTAGGACGGGGAATTGGAACCTATAATTCACCCCTCCACTTT
j_call: TRBJ1-2; d_call: .; clone_size: .; v_call: TRBV10-3; cdr3_aa: CAISASPGHLGYGYTF; cdr3_nt: TGTGCCATCAGCGCGTCGCCGGGACATCTTGGCTATGGCTACACCTTC
j_call: TRBJ2-2; d_call: .; clone_size: .; v_call: TRBV6-5; cdr3_aa: CASKGVIAGELFF; cdr3_nt: TGTGCCAGCAAGGGGGTGATCGCCGGGGAGCTGTTTTTT
j_call: TRBJ1-1; d_call: .; clone_size: once; v_call: TRBV9; cdr3_aa: CASSSSGGMETEAFF; cdr3_nt: TGTGCCAGCAGCTCAAGTGGGGGGATGGAGACTGAAGCTTTCTTT
j_call: TRBJ1-2; d_call: TRBD1; clone_size: .; v_call: TRBV7-9; cdr3_aa: CASSPLDRQGDGYTF; cdr3_nt: TGTGCCAGCAGCCCCCTCGACCGCCAGGGGGATGGCTACACCTTC
j_call: TRBJ2-7; d_call: TRBD2; clone_size: .; v_call: TRBV27; cdr3_aa: CASSLFGRGEQYF; cdr3_nt: TGTGCCAGCAGTTTATTCGGGCGGGGGGAGCAGTACTTC
j_call: TRBJ2-5; d_call: .; clone_size: few; v_call: TRBV2; cdr3_aa: CASRVGGYETQYF; cdr3_nt: TGTGCCAGCCGCGTCGGGGGTTATGAGACCCAGTACTTC
j_call: TRBJ2-1; d_call: TRBD2; clone_size: .; v_call: TRBV6-4; cdr3_aa: CASSSSGGVNEQFF; cdr3_nt: TGTGCCAGCAGTTCTAGCGGGGGGGTCAATGAGCAGTTCTTC
j_call: TRBJ2-3; d_call: TRBD2; clone_size: .; v_call: TRBV10-2; cdr3_aa: CASSESDFLRGGDTDTQYF; cdr3_nt: TGCGCCAGCAGTGAGTCGGACTTCCTTCGCGGGGGGGACACAGATACGCAGTATTTT
j_call: TRBJ2-6; d_call: .; clone_size: .; v_call: TRBV9; cdr3_aa: CASSVAGGLSGANGLTF; cdr3_nt: TGTGCCAGCAGCGTAGCTGGGGGCCTCTCTGGGGCCAACGGCCTGACTTTC
j_call: TRBJ2-2; d_call: .; clone_size: .; v_call: TRBV30; cdr3_aa: CAWSGAPGDTGELFF; cdr3_nt: TGTGCCTGGAGTGGAGCCCCGGGGGACACCGGGGAGCTGTTTTTT
j_call: TRBJ2-4; d_call: TRBD1; clone_size: .; v_call: TRBV19; cdr3_aa: CASSISGTGLAKNIQYF; cdr3_nt: TGTGCCAGTAGTATATCGGGGACAGGTCTAGCCAAAAACATTCAGTACTTC
j_call: TRBJ1-2; d_call: TRBD1; clone_size: .; v_call: TRBV6-4; cdr3_aa: CASTIGTELNYGYTF; cdr3_nt: TGTGCCAGCACTATTGGGACAGAACTTAACTATGGCTACACCTTC
j_call: TRBJ2-7; d_call: .; clone_size: .; v_call: TRBV30; cdr3_aa: CAWSTGWRSYEQYF; cdr3_nt: TGTGCCTGGAGCACAGGGTGGAGGTCCTACGAGCAGTACTTC
j_call: TRBJ1-5; d_call: TRBD1; clone_size: once; v_call: TRBV19; cdr3_aa: CAAKGQGVYSNQPQHF; cdr3_nt: TGTGCCGCCAAAGGACAGGGGGTTTATAGCAATCAGCCCCAGCATTTT
j_call: TRBJ2-7; d_call: TRBD1; clone_size: once; v_call: TRBV11-2; cdr3_aa: CASSAGAGGFEEQYF; cdr3_nt: TGTGCCAGCAGCGCTGGGGCAGGGGGTTTCGAGGAGCAGTACTTC
j_call: TRBJ1-1; d_call: .; clone_size: once; v_call: TRBV7-2; cdr3_aa: CASSILRGDEAFF; cdr3_nt: TGTGCCAGCAGCATTCTTCGGGGGGATGAAGCTTTCTTT
j_call: TRBJ2-3; d_call: TRBD1; clone_size: .; v_call: TRBV6-5; cdr3_aa: CASNRGTRTDTQYF; cdr3_nt: TGTGCCAGCAACAGGGGAACTAGGACAGATACGCAGTATTTT
j_call: TRBJ2-1; d_call: TRBD2; clone_size: .; v_call: TRBV7-9; cdr3_aa: CASSQPGLAGEGTHNEQFF; cdr3_nt: TGTGCCAGCAGCCAACCGGGACTAGCGGGGGAGGGAACGCACAATGAGCAGTTCTTC
j_call: TRBJ1-5; d_call: .; clone_size: .; v_call: TRBV10-1; cdr3_aa: CASARVKDRNNQPQHF; cdr3_nt: TGCGCCAGCGCACGAGTAAAAGACAGGAATAATCAGCCCCAGCATTTT
j_call: TRBJ1-2; d_call: .; clone_size: .; v_call: TRBV5-1; cdr3_aa: CASSLYRADYGYTF; cdr3_nt: TGCGCCAGCAGCTTGTACAGGGCGGACTATGGCTACACCTTC
j_call: TRBJ2-1; d_call: .; clone_size: .; v_call: TRBV29-1; cdr3_aa: CSVSRSSYNEQFF; cdr3_nt: TGCAGCGTTAGTCGGAGCTCCTACAATGAGCAGTTCTTC
j_call: TRBJ2-5; d_call: TRBD2; clone_size: .; v_call: TRBV7-6; cdr3_aa: CASSLALTSGGETQYF; cdr3_nt: TGTGCCAGCAGCTTAGCGCTAACTAGCGGGGGAGAGACCCAGTACTTC
j_call: TRBJ1-6; d_call: .; clone_size: .; v_call: TRBV19; cdr3_aa: CASSIGGEWERILHF; cdr3_nt: TGTGCCAGTAGTATCGGGGGGGAGTGGGAGAGAATACTCCACTTT
j_call: TRBJ2-3; d_call: TRBD2; clone_size: .; v_call: TRBV6-5; cdr3_aa: CASSWTSGGASDTQYF; cdr3_nt: TGTGCCAGCAGTTGGACTAGCGGGGGGGCTTCAGATACGCAGTATTTT
j_call: TRBJ2-3; d_call: TRBD2; clone_size: .; v_call: TRBV11-2; cdr3_aa: CASSRLAGGQRTDTQYF; cdr3_nt: TGTGCCAGCAGCCGACTAGCGGGGGGGCAACGCACAGATACGCAGTATTTT
j_call: TRBJ1-4; d_call: .; clone_size: few; v_call: TRBV5-1; cdr3_aa: CASSSPGVGGTKEKLFF; cdr3_nt: TGCGCCAGCAGCTCGCCAGGCGTGGGAGGGACCAAAGAAAAACTGTTTTTT
j_call: TRBJ2-3; d_call: TRBD2; clone_size: .; v_call: TRBV2; cdr3_aa: CASKVAGGQTDTQYF; cdr3_nt: TGTGCCAGCAAGGTAGCGGGGGGGCAGACAGATACGCAGTATTTT
j_call: TRBJ2-1; d_call: TRBD2; clone_size: .; v_call: TRBV11-2; cdr3_aa: CASSLGGGSYNEQFF; cdr3_nt: TGTGCCAGCAGCTTAGGCGGGGGGTCCTACAATGAGCAGTTCTTC
j_call: TRBJ1-2; d_call: .; clone_size: .; v_call: TRBV5-4; cdr3_aa: CASSLAGVYGYTF; cdr3_nt: TGTGCCAGCAGCTTGGCAGGGGTATACGGCTACACCTTC
j_call: TRBJ2-2; d_call: .; clone_size: .; v_call: TRBV7-3; cdr3_aa: CASSSQETGELFF; cdr3_nt: TGTGCCAGCAGCAGCCAAGAGACCGGGGAGCTGTTTTTT
j_call: TRBJ2-5; d_call: .; clone_size: .; v_call: TRBV25-1; cdr3_aa: CASAPGVGTQYF; cdr3_nt: TGTGCCAGCGCCCCGGGGGTGGGGACCCAGTACTTC
j_call: TRBJ2-4; d_call: TRBD2; clone_size: .; v_call: TRBV15; cdr3_aa: CATSRDLAGGLDKNIQYF; cdr3_nt: TGTGCCACCAGCAGAGATTTAGCGGGGGGGCTAGACAAAAACATTCAGTACTTC
j_call: TRBJ2-3; d_call: .; clone_size: .; v_call: TRBV10-1; cdr3_aa: CASSEQNTDTQYF; cdr3_nt: TGCGCCAGCAGTGAACAGAACACAGATACGCAGTATTTT
j_call: TRBJ2-3; d_call: TRBD2; clone_size: .; v_call: TRBV4-1; cdr3_aa: CASSQEGSGGANTDTQYF; cdr3_nt: TGCGCCAGCAGCCAAGAGGGAAGCGGGGGGGCTAACACAGATACGCAGTATTTT
j_call: TRBJ2-3; d_call: .; clone_size: .; v_call: TRBV5-4; cdr3_aa: CASSITDTQYF; cdr3_nt: TGTGCCAGCAGTATCACAGATACGCAGTATTTT
j_call: TRBJ1-4; d_call: TRBD1; clone_size: few; v_call: TRBV4-1; cdr3_aa: CASSQDPGQGNEKLFF; cdr3_nt: TGTGCCAGCAGCCAAGATCCGGGACAGGGAAATGAAAAACTGTTTTTT
j_call: TRBJ1-1; d_call: .; clone_size: .; v_call: TRBV19; cdr3_aa: CASDHSRGMNTEAFF; cdr3_nt: TGTGCCAGTGACCACAGTCGCGGGATGAACACTGAAGCTTTCTTT
j_call: TRBJ2-1; d_call: TRBD2; clone_size: .; v_call: TRBV6-1; cdr3_aa: CASSDLGLAGGYNEQFF; cdr3_nt: TGTGCCAGCAGTGACCTAGGACTAGCGGGGGGATACAATGAGCAGTTCTTC
j_call: TRBJ2-7; d_call: TRBD2; clone_size: .; v_call: TRBV14; cdr3_aa: CASSLGLAGGIYEQYF; cdr3_nt: TGTGCCAGCAGCCTCGGACTAGCGGGCGGTATCTACGAGCAGTACTTC
j_call: TRBJ2-1; d_call: .; clone_size: .; v_call: TRBV4-3; cdr3_aa: CASSQDQRQPIRGEQFF; cdr3_nt: TGCGCCAGCAGCCAAGATCAAAGGCAGCCCATCAGGGGTGAGCAGTTCTTC
j_call: TRBJ2-7; d_call: .; clone_size: .; v_call: TRBV6-1; cdr3_aa: CASRTTQGRAYEQYF; cdr3_nt: TGTGCCAGCAGGACAACGCAGGGGAGAGCCTACGAGCAGTACTTC
j_call: TRBJ1-5; d_call: TRBD1; clone_size: .; v_call: TRBV7-2; cdr3_aa: CASGDSSNQPQHF; cdr3_nt: TGTGCCAGCGGGGACAGTAGCAATCAGCCCCAGCATTTT
j_call: TRBJ2-7; d_call: .; clone_size: .; v_call: TRBV15; cdr3_aa: CATSPMGREQYF; cdr3_nt: TGTGCCACCAGCCCCATGGGGCGCGAGCAGTACTTC
j_call: TRBJ2-3; d_call: TRBD2; clone_size: .; v_call: TRBV28; cdr3_aa: CASSLMRLATDTQYF; cdr3_nt: TGTGCCAGCAGTTTAATGCGACTAGCTACAGATACGCAGTATTTT
j_call: TRBJ1-5; d_call: .; clone_size: once; v_call: TRBV25-1; cdr3_aa: CASSELGSHQPQHF; cdr3_nt: TGTGCCAGCAGTGAATTGGGGAGTCATCAGCCCCAGCATTTT
j_call: TRBJ1-2; d_call: .; clone_size: .; v_call: TRBV30; cdr3_aa: CAWSVGQGGYTF; cdr3_nt: TGTGCCTGGAGTGTAGGGCAGGGTGGCTACACCTTC
j_call: TRBJ2-7; d_call: TRBD1; clone_size: few; v_call: TRBV27; cdr3_aa: CASSDQDRDPHYEQYF; cdr3_nt: TGTGCCAGCAGTGACCAGGACAGGGACCCCCACTACGAGCAGTACTTC
j_call: TRBJ1-6; d_call: .; clone_size: .; v_call: TRBV21-1; cdr3_aa: CASSKARSPNSPLHF; cdr3_nt: TGTGCCAGCAGCAAAGCCAGGTCCCCCAATTCACCCCTCCACTTT
j_call: TRBJ2-1; d_call: .; clone_size: .; v_call: TRBV4-3; cdr3_aa: CASSQDTGYNEQFF; cdr3_nt: TGCGCCAGCAGCCAAGACACAGGATACAATGAGCAGTTCTTC